The 23 T cell receptor beta chains presented below share a single source sample, sequenced in a study of immune heterogeneity within non-small cell lung tumors. Template was bulk tumor genomic DNA, roughly 600 ng per sample. Several biopsies per primary tumor were taken during surgery, spaced as far apart as possible. Curative surgery was undertaken by patients, who had untreated, newly diagnosed non-small cell lung cancer. With 32 V and 13 J primers, multiplex PCR amplified the TCR beta CDR3. TCRdb analysed the multiplex PCR reads with MiXCR anew, one entry per CDR3 protein. The sample shows 15,000 or so distinct CDR3 sequences, about 30% of them seen only once. Sequenced input: lung tumor tissue. The receptor set was obtained from a man in his forties with non-small cell lung cancer.

As for this clonotype: This may be a read error, as it is one base from a much larger clone. V is TRBV6-2 or TRBV6-3 and J is TRBJ1-1; no firm D call. This CDR3 has 13 amino acids. Germline assignment: CDR1 MNHEY and CDR2 SVGEGT. Trimming shortened V by 8 bases and J by 5 bases, and 15 bases separated the two germline ends. CDR3 sequence (DNA): TGTGCCAGCGACTTCATGAGTTTAACTGAAGCTTTCTTT. It is translated as CASDFMSLTEAFF.

Many counts were recorded for this clonotype. The V call is TRBV3-1, the J call TRBJ2-7, with D unresolved. The CDR3 has 12 residues. The V end was cut by 1 base, the J end by 6 bases, with 7 bases between. Per the germline V gene, CDR1 is LGHDT and CDR2 is YNNKEL (reference sequence). CDR3 residues: CASSQGPLEQYF. CDR3 in DNA: TGTGCCAGCAGCCAAGGCCCCCTCGAGCAGTACTTC.

This clonotype was picked up many times. The V gene is TRBV19, the J gene TRBJ2-3; no clear D. CDR3 length: 12 amino acids. The V gene lost 7 bases and the J gene lost 0 bases, with 5 bases spanning the gap. Germline loops: CDR1 LNHDA, CDR2 SQIVND (reference sequence). The CDR3 nucleotides are TGTGCCAGTAAACAGAGCACAGATACGCAGTATTTT. It encodes CASKQSTDTQYF.

To note about this clonotype: This may arise from a read error, as a much more abundant clone is one base away. The chain links TRBV10-3 to TRBJ2-7, with D perhaps assigned TRBD1 or TRBD2 (5 bases each). CDR1 is ENHRY, CDR2 SYGVKD, per germline. The CDR3 is made up of 15 amino acids. Between the trimmed V and J ends, which lost 0 bases and 7 bases, there was a span of 16 bases. CDR3 in amino acids: CAISESGQRAVEQYF. DNA of the CDR3: TGTGCCATCAGTGAGTCGGGGCAGAGGGCTGTGGAGCAGTACTTC.

This clonotype came up a few times. The V gene is TRBV6-1, the J gene TRBJ2-5; D uncertain. Trimming removed 7 bases from V and 4 bases from J, with 13 bases in between. Germline V gene data show CDR1 as MNHNS and CDR2 as SASEGT. This CDR3 has 13 residues. The CDR3 bases are TGTGCCAGCATCGAGGCGCCGGGAGAGACCCAGTACTTC. As protein: CASIEAPGETQYF.

In regard to this clonotype: Mismatch with germline at one junction end may stem from a read error. CDR3 sequence: CARSPRGTGGSYGYTF. In DNA form, the CDR3 reads TGTGCCCGCAGCCCTAGGGGGACAGGGGGGAGCTATGGCTACACCTTC. V usage is TRBV11-3 and J usage is TRBJ1-2; 11 positions match TRBD1. The CDR3 runs 16 residues. Germline V gene data show CDR1 as SGHNT and CDR2 as YENEEA.

Relative to its sample, this clonotype is medium-sized. The V and J genes are TRBV2 and TRBJ1-6, with 7 bases matching TRBD1. The CDR3 covers 14 residues. The V and J ends lost 6 bases and 5 bases, in that order; junction bases with no gene match: 4. The V gene's germline CDR1 is SNHLY and CDR2 FYNNEI. CDR3 amino acids: CASRGQRDNSPLHF. CDR3 coding DNA: TGTGCCAGCAGGGGACAGAGAGATAATTCACCCCTCCACTTT.

As to this clonotype: This may come from a read error, since a much larger clone is one base off. The gene calls are TRBV27 and TRBJ2-3; D call uncertain. Trimming removed 7 bases from V and 7 bases from J, with 12 bases in between. The CDR3 runs to 12 residues. The germline V gene has CDR1 MNHEY and CDR2 SMNVEV (reference sequence). CDR3 region: CASKNVGHTQYF. CDR3 DNA sequence: TGTGCCAGCAAAAATGTCGGACATACGCAGTATTTT.

The rearrangement uses TRBV12-3 or TRBV12-4 and TRBJ2-2; D unclear. The V end lost 6 bases, the J end lost 3 bases, and 5 bases lay between the germline ends. The CDR3 is made up of 12 amino acids. The CDR3 sequence is CASRKYTGELFF. The CDR3 nucleotides read TGTGCCAGCAGGAAATACACCGGGGAGCTGTTTTTT.

To note about this clonotype: A much larger clone lies a single base off, so this may be a read error. The CDR3 region is CASSSIRDREGQPQHF. CDR3 bases: TGTGCCAGCAGCAGTATCCGGGACAGGGAAGGACAGCCCCAGCATTTT. The genes are TRBV7-7 and TRBJ1-5; the match to TRBD1 covers 9 bases. The CDR3 runs 16 residues. V shed 5 bases and J 7 bases; nucleotides not matched to a gene: 12. Germline V gene data show CDR1 as SSHAT and CDR2 as FNYEAQ (reference sequence).

This clonotype was seen at least ten times. The chain couples TRBV30 to TRBJ1-2; 8 bases match TRBD1. This CDR3 has 15 residues. The V and J ends lost 3 bases and 4 bases, in that order; junction bases with no gene match: 10. Germline CDR1 is GTSNPN and CDR2 is SVGIG (reference sequence). The CDR3 sequence: CAWSKDRGVSYGYTF. The CDR3 DNA follows: TGTGCCTGGAGCAAAGACAGGGGTGTAAGCTATGGCTACACCTTC.

This chain connects TRBV20-1 to TRBJ1-6; 7 bases fit TRBD1. Germline CDR1 DFQATT, CDR2 SNEGSKA (reference sequence). CDR3 length equals 15 residues. With V trimmed by 3 bases and J by 10 bases, 12 bases remained unmatched. Written as DNA, the CDR3 is TGCAGTGCTAGGGCAACAGGGGAGGTGGGCTCACCCCTCCACTTT. It encodes CSARATGEVGSPLHF.

This clonotype was picked up many times. The chain combines TRBV7-9 with TRBJ2-1, with D perhaps TRBD1 or TRBD2 (5 bases each). Trimming left V 5 bases short and J 4 bases short, with 12 bases between. From germline, CDR1 is SEHNR and CDR2 FQNEAQ (reference sequence). This CDR3 has 14 amino acids. CDR3 DNA: TGTGCCAGCAGCCGGGACGGTTTATACAATGAGCAGTTCTTC. Protein: CASSRDGLYNEQFF.

The chain's CDR3 is CASSFSRGTIRQETQYF. Here the CDR3 DNA reads TGTGCCAGCAGCTTTTCACGAGGAACTATCCGCCAAGAGACCCAGTACTTC. The rearrangement links TRBV5-8 to TRBJ2-5; no firm D call. V gave up 2 bases and J gave up 1 base, with 18 bases separating them. The CDR3 is made up of 17 amino acids. CDR1 and CDR2 (germline): SGHTS, YDEGEE.

This clonotype has a count of ten or more. The V gene is TRBV30, the J gene TRBJ2-7, with 10 bases identical to TRBD2. From germline, CDR1 is GTSNPN and CDR2 SVGIG (reference sequence). The CDR3 length is 18 residues. The junction had 14 bases not matched to a gene; V was cut back by 0 bases and J by 3 bases. CDR3 in DNA: TGTGCCTGGAGTGTAAGCAAGCGGGAGGGTCCGTATGACTACGAGCAGTACTTC. Its protein product is CAWSVSKREGPYDYEQYF.

This clonotype was detected ten times or more. The chain joins TRBV6-2 or TRBV6-3 to TRBJ1-1; tentatively, D is TRBD1 (6 bases). The germline CDR1 and CDR2 sequences are MNHEY and SVGEGT. This CDR3 has 16 amino acids. V was cut by 6 bases and J by 4 bases, with 21 bases left in between. CDR3 region: CASRTDRSQMITEAFF. The CDR3, as DNA: TGTGCCAGCAGGACCGACAGGAGCCAAATGATCACTGAAGCTTTCTTT.

In this sample, this clonotype is medium-sized. The V gene is TRBV12-3 or TRBV12-4, the J gene TRBJ2-1; D is ambiguous. CDR3 length: 15 amino acids. Trimming removed 1 base at V and 8 bases at J, with 15 bases between. The CDR3 is CASSLGPSSWDEQFF. The DNA for the CDR3 is TGTGCCAGCAGTTTAGGCCCCTCGTCGTGGGATGAGCAGTTCTTC.

V is TRBV28 and J is TRBJ1-1, with unresolved D. The length of the CDR3 is 15 residues. Trimming removed 6 bases from V and 6 bases from J, with 20 bases in between. CDR1 and CDR2 (germline): MDHEN, SYDVKM. DNA of the CDR3: TGTGCCAGCAGAGGGATTGCGGTGTCAACTTCTGAAGCTTTCTTT. This encodes CASRGIAVSTSEAFF.

This clonotype was picked up many times. The chain employs TRBV11-2 and TRBJ2-4; D possibly matches TRBD1 or TRBD2 (5 bases each). Germline loops: CDR1 SGHAT, CDR2 FQNNGV. Deletions cut 1 base from V and 0 bases from J, with 7 bases between. This CDR3 is 15 amino acids long. DNA of the CDR3: TGTGCCAGCAGCTTAGGGGGGATAGCCAAAAACATTCAGTACTTC. Translation: CASSLGGIAKNIQYF.

This clonotype showed up many times. This chain uses TRBV7-9 with TRBJ2-3; TRBD2 aligns across 8 bases. V lost 1 base, J lost 0 bases, and 6 bases stayed unmatched. This CDR3 contains 17 residues. CDR1 and CDR2 from the germline V gene are SEHNR and FQNEAQ (reference sequence). The CDR3 protein is CASSLGPLAVSTDTQYF. Written as DNA, the CDR3 is TGTGCCAGCAGCTTAGGTCCACTAGCGGTTAGCACAGATACGCAGTATTTT.

This clonotype was seen a handful of times. The chain employs TRBV9 and TRBJ1-1; D gene uncertain. Trimming took off 3 bases at V and 1 base at J, with 13 bases between the two ends. Germline-derived CDR1 and CDR2 are SGDLS and YYNGEE. CDR3 length equals 15 residues. The CDR3: CASSAYEWGNTEAFF. Written as DNA, the CDR3 is TGTGCCAGCAGCGCCTACGAGTGGGGGAACACTGAAGCTTTCTTT.

In its sample, this clonotype was seen many times. The chain uses TRBV27 and TRBJ2-6, with a tentative D call TRBD1 (7 bases). The CDR3 is 17 residues long. Trimming removed 8 bases from V and 0 bases from J, with 17 bases in between. Germline lookup yields CDR1 MNHEY and CDR2 SMNVEV (reference sequence). CDR3 loop: CASPPRDRTSGANVLTF. CDR3 bases: TGTGCCAGCCCCCCGCGGGACAGAACCTCTGGGGCCAACGTCCTGACTTTC.

Remarks on this clonotype: A much larger clone differs by one base, so this may be a read error. This chain joins TRBV28 and TRBJ1-5; possibly TRBD1 for D (5 bases). The CDR3 consists of 15 residues. Trimming pared 5 bases from V and 4 bases from J, leaving 15 bases between. The germline V gene has CDR1 MDHEN and CDR2 SYDVKM. CDR3 coding DNA: TGTGCCAGCAGTGAAACATGGGGGGGGAATCAGCCCCAGCATTTT. Translating it yields CASSETWGGNQPQHF. The full variable domain, rest sourced from reference TRBV28 and TRBJ1-5, is DVKVTQSSRYLVKRTGEKVFLECVQDMDHENMFWYRQDPGLGLRLIYFSYDVKMKEKGDIPEGYSVSREKKERFSLILESASTNQTSMYLCASSETWGGNQPQHFGDGTRLSIL.